This T cell receptor (beta chain) was sequenced during a study of T cell repertoires in cytomegalovirus infection. Study conclusions and caveats: Individuals carrying CMV plus the relevant HLA were identified by cumulative frequency of public TCR beta families.

TCRdb re-analysed the reads in MiXCR, keeping a single row per CDR3 protein. Here the sample spans some 100,000 distinct CDR3 sequences, 23% being singletons. CDR3 length equals 13 residues. The germline CDR1 and CDR2 sequences are MNHEY and SMNVEV (reference sequence). V lost 6 bases, J lost 3 bases, and 3 bases stayed unmatched. A few counts support this clonotype. Its specificity is unknown. The genes are TRBV27 and TRBJ2-7; TRBD1 matches 9 bases. This TCR derives from a human donor in good health (CMV status not recorded). Some clones in this sample may be carry-over from other donors' samples. What was sequenced was CD8+ T cells from PBMCs. CDR3 loop: CASRDRGYYEQYF. CDR3 in DNA: TGTGCCAGCAGGGACAGGGGATACTACGAGCAGTACTTC.